This TCR beta chain was profiled in a study of post-analysis software for immune sequencing data (dated by TCRdb to between 2014 and 2016). Regarding the complete study: Disease courses on record covered relapsing-remitting, secondary progressive and progressive-relapsing multiple sclerosis, though some patients had no subtype annotation. The patient repertoires were set against approximately 10 previously published healthy control repertoires from donors whose ages ranged from about 6 to 26 years. A subset of samples was prepared in parallel using single-end sample barcoding, then pooled and co-amplified after Illumina adapter ligation.

The library was obtained by PCR. Instrument on record: Illumina HiSeq 2500. Unique molecular identifiers were incorporated into TCR beta cDNA libraries to reduce PCR and sequencing biases. Approximately 500,000 cDNA molecules were obtained for every 1 to 10 million input T cells, so each molecule roughly corresponded to one T cell. Patient libraries were prepared and sequenced with the same protocol used for the earlier healthy control dataset. Within a given batch, samples were prepared together, multiplexed and sequenced on the same HiSeq lane. Regarding the original processing steps: Raw barcoded reads were processed with MIGEC, discarding single-read molecular identifier groups before consensus assembly and CDR3 extraction. Clonotype tables were post-analysed with VDJtools, and diversity was normalized by down-sampling all datasets to the smallest sample size. In repertoire overlap clustering, CDR3 amino acid sequences, but not nucleotide sequences, were matched to correct batch-related cross-sample contamination. TCRdb reprocessed the public reads (quality trimming at Q25 with fastp, clone calling with MiXCR) and kept in-frame beta chains. Rows with one shared CDR3 protein collapse into an entry with the most common genes and DNA. The V and J calls shown here were made by TCRdb, not taken from the authors' results. The sample data list over 700,000 distinct CDR3 sequences, and roughly 27% of these were observed just once. The ten largest clonotypes hold around 0.55% of the sample.

TCR beta repertoires were profiled from peripheral blood of 13 young patients with multiple sclerosis to demonstrate the VDJtools post-analysis software. The multiple sclerosis patients were children and adolescents ranging in age from roughly 6 to 16 years. The study at large found these results: Direct clustering with F measure revealed strong co-clustering of samples prepared in the same batch, which led to a batch-effect correction. Multiple sclerosis patients had significantly lower normalized Chao1 diversity than controls, a result that suggests substantial peripheral T-cell clonal expansion. The control group was slightly older than the multiple sclerosis patient group.

Notes on this clonotype: There is no known antigen for this receptor. No much larger clonotype is one base removed from it; base qualities were not supplied.

Sequencing was performed on blood. The source of this sequence is a girl aged 10-17 years with multiple sclerosis.

For the CDR3, the sequence is CSAFRDRPNGEYF. The sequenced DNA: TGCAGTGCTTTCCGGGACAGACCCAATGGGGAGTACTTC. This sequence uses TRBV20-1 and TRBJ2-7, with 7 bases in between that match TRBD1. Germline trimming: 5 bases from V, 11 bases from J; junction bases outside gene matches: 15. Via the germline V gene (reference sequence), CDR1 is DFQATT and CDR2 SNEGSKA. Counted from cysteine to phenylalanine, this CDR3 has 13 amino acids. Only the CDR3 DNA is retained, 39 bases long and in frame from the first base.